This T cell receptor beta chain was sequenced during a study of CD8 T cells in Susac syndrome. Sequencing of TCR beta, carried out with a high-throughput approach, was applied to CD8+ and CD4+ T cells from the blood. Fulfillment of recently defined diagnostic criteria for definite or probable disease was shown by the patients with Susac syndrome. This clonotype appeared a single time. Its cognate antigen is unknown. When the RNA was reverse transcribed, random hexamers were used with an input of roughly 0.5 to 1 ug. An immunoSEQ multiplex PCR amplified TCR beta CDR3 over 54 Vbeta and 13 Jbeta. TCRdb processed the immunoSEQ multiplex PCR reads anew with MiXCR; each CDR3 protein has one entry. The repertoire holds around 69,000 distinct CDR3 sequences, with approximately 93% as singletons. Findings and caveats of the study: Total CD8+ repertoires held roughly 16 Susac-specific public clones, while CD8+ TEMRA repertoires held a few.

V was clipped by 4 bases and J by 7 bases, with 14 bases between them. The CDR3 covers 15 residues. CDR1 is MNHEY and CDR2 is SMNVEV in the germline V gene (reference sequence). This TCR derives from a human donor with Susac syndrome. This sequence joins TRBV27 and TRBJ1-6; D is perhaps TRBD1 (5 bases). The sequencing input was CD8+ T cells from PBMCs. CDR3 DNA sequence: TGTGCCAGCAGTTCCATCGGGACGCGGAATTCACCCCTCCACTTT. This encodes CASSSIGTRNSPLHF.